These T cell receptor beta chains were read from a single sample in a study of blood T cell repertoires in COVID-19. Assay: immunoSEQ multiplex PCR; the TCRdb copy retains only in-frame clones and omits some. The profile covers over 200,000 clones, with over 75% appearing a single time and approximately 2% taken by the ten largest. Sample: PBMCs or T cells enriched from blood (not recorded which). These receptor sequences come from a woman aged 50 to 60 who had recovered from COVID-19. CDR3s leave out the opening cysteine and the closing phenylalanine or tryptophan.

j_call,v_call,cdr3_aa
TRBJ1-2,TRBV15,ATSRGTGSDYGYT
TRBJ1-5,TRBV30,AWSVQYQPQH
TRBJ2-1,TRBV19,ASTPGLAGEQF
TRBJ1-6,TRBV27,ASSSRQSGSPLH
TRBJ2-5,TRBV7-2,ASSPYQETQY
TRBJ1-4,TRBV7-9,ASSLDRVEKLF
TRBJ2-7,TRBV9,ASSADPGQGRYEQY
TRBJ1-5,TRBV5-5,ASSMDRGRRPQH
TRBJ2-6,TRBV11-2,ASSPQPVAGANVLT
TRBJ1-6,TRBV2,ASIVTRTLTRSPLH
TRBJ2-3,TRBV3-1/TRBV3-2,ASSQGNLRGTQY
TRBJ2-7,TRBV19,ASSLYAGTSGYEQY
TRBJ1-2,TRBV9,ASSVFNRGGGYT
TRBJ1-6,TRBV4-2,ASRETGAGPHSPLH
TRBJ1-1,TRBV7-3,ASSPRGGNTEAF
TRBJ2-1,TRBV6-6,ASSYSGTRQNEQF
TRBJ2-7,TRBV27,ASSPRSLATHSYEQY
TRBJ2-6,TRBV7-9,ASSGGTLVRPGANVLT
TRBJ1-4,TRBV3-1/TRBV3-2,ASSLSGQGINEKLF
TRBJ2-5,TRBV7-9,ASSARQGPIVETQY
TRBJ2-1,TRBV27,ASAGGYNEQF
TRBJ1-2,TRBV3-1/TRBV3-2,ASRPQGAASLGYT
TRBJ2-6,TRBV19,ASSVRQGASGANVLT
TRBJ1-6,TRBV7-8,ASSSRQGTHSPLH
TRBJ1-1,TRBV6-5,ASSTQGFNTEAF
TRBJ1-1,TRBV5-1,ASGTGKNTEAF
TRBJ1-6,TRBV27,ASSSRQGRVH